This entry describes one T cell receptor (beta chain). This specimen belongs to a study of shared clonotypes between healthy human individuals. Study summary: Three plates were used per donor for CD4 naive, three for CD4 memory, two for CD8 naive and one for CD8 memory.

Clones were sequenced by immunoSEQ multiplex PCR, and TCRdb holds only the in-frame ones, with some missing. In the table there are roughly 110,000 clones, under 70% of which are singletons. Trimming removed 4 bases at V and 2 bases at J, with 9 bases between. Germline V gene sequence: CDR1 MGHDK, CDR2 SYGVNS. The CDR3 spans 13 residues. This clonotype was sampled from a woman in her 30s in good health. This sequence joins TRBV25-1 and TRBJ2-7; possibly TRBD1 for D (6 bases). Specimen: memory CD8+ T cells sorted from blood. The subset was: CD45RO+ cells pooled with CCR7-negative TemRA cells. The CDR3 DNA follows: TGTGCCAGCAGTGCGAAGGGGGCCTACGAGCAGTACTTC. Translating it yields CASSAKGAYEQYF.